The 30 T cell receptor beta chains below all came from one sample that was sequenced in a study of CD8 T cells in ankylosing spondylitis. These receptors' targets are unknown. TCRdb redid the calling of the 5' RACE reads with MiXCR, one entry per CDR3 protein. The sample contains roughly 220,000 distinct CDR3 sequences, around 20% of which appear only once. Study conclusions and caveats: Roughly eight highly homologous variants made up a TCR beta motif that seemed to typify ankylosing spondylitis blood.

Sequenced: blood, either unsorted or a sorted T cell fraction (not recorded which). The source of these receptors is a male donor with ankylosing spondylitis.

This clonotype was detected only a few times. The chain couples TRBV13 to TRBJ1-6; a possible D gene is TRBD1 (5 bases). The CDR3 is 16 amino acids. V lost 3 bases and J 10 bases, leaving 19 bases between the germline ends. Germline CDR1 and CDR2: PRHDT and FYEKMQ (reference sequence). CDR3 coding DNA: TGTGCCAGCAGCTTCCAAGAGGACTGGGGGAAGTCACCCCTCCACTTT. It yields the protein CASSFQEDWGKSPLHF.

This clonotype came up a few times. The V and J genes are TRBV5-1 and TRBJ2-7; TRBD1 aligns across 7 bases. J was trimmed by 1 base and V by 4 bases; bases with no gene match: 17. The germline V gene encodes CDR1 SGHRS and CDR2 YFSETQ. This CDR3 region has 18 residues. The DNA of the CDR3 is TGCGCCAGCAGCCTCCCCTCCGGGACAGAGAATTATTCCTACGAGCAGTACTTC. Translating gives CASSLPSGTENYSYEQYF.

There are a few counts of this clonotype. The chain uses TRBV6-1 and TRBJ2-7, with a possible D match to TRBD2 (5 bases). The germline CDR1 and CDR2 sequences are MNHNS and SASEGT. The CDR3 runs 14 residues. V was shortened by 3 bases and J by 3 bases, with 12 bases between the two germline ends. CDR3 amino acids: CASSDGDIGYEQYF. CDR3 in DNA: TGTGCCAGCAGTGACGGGGATATCGGCTACGAGCAGTACTTC.

The CDR3 region is CASSLEASGGPLEETQYF. CDR3 coding DNA: TGTGCCAGCAGTTTAGAGGCTAGCGGGGGGCCGTTGGAAGAGACCCAGTACTTC. The gene calls are TRBV12-3 or TRBV12-4 and TRBJ2-5, with 11 bases matching TRBD2. V lost 1 base and J lost 3; bases outside the gene matches: 10. The CDR3 sequence is 18 residues long.

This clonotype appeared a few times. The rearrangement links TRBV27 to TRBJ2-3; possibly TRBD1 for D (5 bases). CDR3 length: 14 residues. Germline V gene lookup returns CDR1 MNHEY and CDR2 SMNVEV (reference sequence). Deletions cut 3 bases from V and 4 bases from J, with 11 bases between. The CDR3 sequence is CASSFSGAADTQYF. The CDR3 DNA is TGTGCCAGCAGTTTTAGTGGGGCTGCAGATACGCAGTATTTT.

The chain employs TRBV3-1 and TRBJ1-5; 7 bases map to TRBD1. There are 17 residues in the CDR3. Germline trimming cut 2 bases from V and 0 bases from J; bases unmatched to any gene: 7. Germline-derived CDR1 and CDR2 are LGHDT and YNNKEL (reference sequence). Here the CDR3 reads CASSQSSGTVSNQPQHF. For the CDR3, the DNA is TGTGCCAGCAGCCAAAGTTCCGGGACAGTTAGCAATCAGCCCCAGCATTTT. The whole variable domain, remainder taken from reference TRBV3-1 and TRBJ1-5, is DTAVSQTPKYLVTQMGNDKSIKCEQNLGHDTMYWYKQDSKKFLKIMFSYNNKELIINETVPNRFSPKSPDKAHLNLHINSLELGDSAVYFCASSQSSGTVSNQPQHFGDGTRLSIL.

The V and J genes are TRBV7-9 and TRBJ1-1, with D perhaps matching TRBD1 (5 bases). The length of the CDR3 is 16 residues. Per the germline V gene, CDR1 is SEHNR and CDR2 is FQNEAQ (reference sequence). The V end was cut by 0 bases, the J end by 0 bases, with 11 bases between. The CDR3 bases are TGTGCCAGCAGCTTAGCCCCGGACACCCTGAACACTGAAGCTTTCTTT. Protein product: CASSLAPDTLNTEAFF.

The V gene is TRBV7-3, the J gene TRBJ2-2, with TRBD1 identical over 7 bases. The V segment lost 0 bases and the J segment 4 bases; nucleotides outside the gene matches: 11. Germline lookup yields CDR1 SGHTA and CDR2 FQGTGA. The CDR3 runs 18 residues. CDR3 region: CASSLTDREPGSTGELFF. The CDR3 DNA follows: TGTGCCAGCAGCTTAACCGACAGGGAACCGGGCAGCACCGGGGAGCTGTTTTTT.

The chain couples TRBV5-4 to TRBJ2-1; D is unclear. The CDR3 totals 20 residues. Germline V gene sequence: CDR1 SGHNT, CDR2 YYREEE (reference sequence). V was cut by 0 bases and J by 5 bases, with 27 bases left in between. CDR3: CASSLAPFDIRFLSDNEQFF. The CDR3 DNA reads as TGTGCCAGCAGCTTGGCACCCTTTGACATACGGTTTCTTTCCGACAATGAGCAGTTCTTC.

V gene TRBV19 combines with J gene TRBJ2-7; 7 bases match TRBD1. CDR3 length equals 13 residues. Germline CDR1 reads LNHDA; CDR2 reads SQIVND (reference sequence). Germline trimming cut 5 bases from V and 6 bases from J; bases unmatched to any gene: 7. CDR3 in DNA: TGTGCCAGTAGTCAGGGGGTCAGTGCCGAGCAGTACTTC. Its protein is CASSQGVSAEQYF.

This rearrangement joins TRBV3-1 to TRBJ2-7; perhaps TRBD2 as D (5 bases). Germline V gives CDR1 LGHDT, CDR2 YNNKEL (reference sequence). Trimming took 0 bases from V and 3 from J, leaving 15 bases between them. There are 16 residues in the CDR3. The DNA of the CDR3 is TGTGCCAGCAGCCAAGAGGGGAGTTTGGGCGGCTACGAGCAGTACTTC. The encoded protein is CASSQEGSLGGYEQYF.

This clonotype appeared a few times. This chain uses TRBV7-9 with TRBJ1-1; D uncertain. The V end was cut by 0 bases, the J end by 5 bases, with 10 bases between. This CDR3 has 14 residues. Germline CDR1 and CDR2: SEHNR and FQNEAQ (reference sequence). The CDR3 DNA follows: TGTGCCAGCAGCTTAGCGGTCTCGGGTACTGAAGCTTTCTTT. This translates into CASSLAVSGTEAFF.

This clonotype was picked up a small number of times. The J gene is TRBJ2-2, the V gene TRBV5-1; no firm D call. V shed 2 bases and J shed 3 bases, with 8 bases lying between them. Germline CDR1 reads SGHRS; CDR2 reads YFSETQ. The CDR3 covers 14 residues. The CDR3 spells CASSFNGDTGELFF. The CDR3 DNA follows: TGCGCCAGCAGCTTCAATGGAGACACCGGGGAGCTGTTTTTT.

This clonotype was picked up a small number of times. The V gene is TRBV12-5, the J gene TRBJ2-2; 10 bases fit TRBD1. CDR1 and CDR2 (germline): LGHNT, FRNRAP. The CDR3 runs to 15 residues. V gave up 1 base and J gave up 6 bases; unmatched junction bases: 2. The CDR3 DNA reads TGTGCTAGTGGTTTGGGACAGGGGGCTTCCGGGGAGCTGTTTTTT. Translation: CASGLGQGASGELFF. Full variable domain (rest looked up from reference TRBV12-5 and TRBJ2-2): DARVTQTPRHKVTEMGQEVTMRCQPILGHNTVFWYRQTMMQGLELLAYFRNRAPLDDSGMPKDRFSAEMPDATLATLKIQPSEPRDSAVYFCASGLGQGASGELFFGEGSRLTVL.

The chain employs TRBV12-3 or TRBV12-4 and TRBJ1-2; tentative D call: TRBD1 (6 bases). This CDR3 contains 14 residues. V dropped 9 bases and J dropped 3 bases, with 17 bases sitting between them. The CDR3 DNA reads TGTGCCAGTTCTACGGCGGACAGCTACTATGGCTACACCTTC. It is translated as CASSTADSYYGYTF.

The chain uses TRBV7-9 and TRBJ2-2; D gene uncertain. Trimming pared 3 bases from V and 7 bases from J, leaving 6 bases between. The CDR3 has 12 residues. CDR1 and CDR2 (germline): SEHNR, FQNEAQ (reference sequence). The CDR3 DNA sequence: TGTGCCAGCAGCTTGGCCGTCGGGGAGCTGTTTTTT. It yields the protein CASSLAVGELFF.

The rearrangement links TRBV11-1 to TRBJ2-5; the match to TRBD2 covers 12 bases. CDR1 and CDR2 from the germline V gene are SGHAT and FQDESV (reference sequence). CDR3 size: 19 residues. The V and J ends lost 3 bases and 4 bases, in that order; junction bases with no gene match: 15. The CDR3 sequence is CASSFGTTSTSGSPETQYF. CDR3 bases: TGTGCCAGCAGCTTCGGGACAACCTCGACTAGCGGGAGTCCAGAGACCCAGTACTTC.

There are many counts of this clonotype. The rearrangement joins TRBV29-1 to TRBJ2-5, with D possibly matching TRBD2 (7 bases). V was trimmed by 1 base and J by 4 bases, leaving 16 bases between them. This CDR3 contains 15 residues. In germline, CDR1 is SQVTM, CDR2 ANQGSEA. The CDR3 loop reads CSVEGVGGAPETQYF. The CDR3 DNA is TGCAGCGTTGAAGGCGTGGGGGGGGCCCCAGAGACCCAGTACTTC.

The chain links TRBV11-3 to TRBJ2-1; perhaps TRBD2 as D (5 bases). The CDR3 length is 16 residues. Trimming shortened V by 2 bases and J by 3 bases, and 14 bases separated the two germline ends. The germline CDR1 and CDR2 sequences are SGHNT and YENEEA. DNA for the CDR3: TGTGCCAGCAGCTTAAGACGAGGAGGCGGCTACAATGAGCAGTTCTTC. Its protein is CASSLRRGGGYNEQFF.

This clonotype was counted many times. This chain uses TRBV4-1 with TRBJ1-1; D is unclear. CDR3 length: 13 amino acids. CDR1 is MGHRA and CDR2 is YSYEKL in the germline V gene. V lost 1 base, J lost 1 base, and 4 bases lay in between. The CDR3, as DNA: TGCGCCAGCAGCCAAGGCGGGAACACTGAAGCTTTCTTT. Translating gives CASSQGGNTEAFF.

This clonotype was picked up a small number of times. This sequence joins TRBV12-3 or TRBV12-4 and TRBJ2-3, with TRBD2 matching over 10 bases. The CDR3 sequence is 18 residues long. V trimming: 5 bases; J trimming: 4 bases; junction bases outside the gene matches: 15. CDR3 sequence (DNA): TGTGCCAGCAGTGAAGAGAGCCGGTCTAGCGGGGGTGCAGATACGCAGTATTTT. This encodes CASSEESRSSGGADTQYF.

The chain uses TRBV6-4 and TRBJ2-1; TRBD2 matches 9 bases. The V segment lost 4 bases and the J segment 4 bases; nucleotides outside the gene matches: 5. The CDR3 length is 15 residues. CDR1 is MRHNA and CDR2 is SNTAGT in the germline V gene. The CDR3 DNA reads TGTGCCAGCAGTGCGTCGGCGGGGGGGTACAATGAGCAGTTCTTC. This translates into CASSASAGGYNEQFF.

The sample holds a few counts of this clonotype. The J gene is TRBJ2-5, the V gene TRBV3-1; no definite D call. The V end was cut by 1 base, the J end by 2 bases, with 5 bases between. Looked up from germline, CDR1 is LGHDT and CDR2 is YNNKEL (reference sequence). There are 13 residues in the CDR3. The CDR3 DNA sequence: TGTGCCAGCAGCCAAGGATTTCAAGAGACCCAGTACTTC. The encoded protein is CASSQGFQETQYF.

CDR3 amino acids: CASSVVVSYEQYF. In DNA form, the CDR3 reads TGCGCCAGCAGTGTAGTGGTATCCTACGAGCAGTACTTC. The chain is built from TRBV10-2 and TRBJ2-7; D unresolved. CDR3 length: 13 residues. V dropped 4 bases and J dropped 1 base, with 8 bases sitting between them. Per germline, CDR1 WSHSY and CDR2 SAAADI.

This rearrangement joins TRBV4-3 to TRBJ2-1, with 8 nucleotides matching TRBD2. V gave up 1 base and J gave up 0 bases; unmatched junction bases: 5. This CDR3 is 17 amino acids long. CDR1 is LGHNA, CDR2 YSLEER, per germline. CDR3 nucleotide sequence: TGCGCCAGCAGCCAAGTGGTACTAGCGGCCTCCTACAATGAGCAGTTCTTC. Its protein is CASSQVVLAASYNEQFF.

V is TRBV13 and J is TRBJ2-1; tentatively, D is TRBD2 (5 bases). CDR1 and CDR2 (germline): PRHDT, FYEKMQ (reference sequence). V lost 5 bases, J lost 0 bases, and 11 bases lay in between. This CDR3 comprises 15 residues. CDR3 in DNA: TGTGCCAGCAGCAACGAAGGGAGCTCCTACAATGAGCAGTTCTTC. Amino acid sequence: CASSNEGSSYNEQFF.

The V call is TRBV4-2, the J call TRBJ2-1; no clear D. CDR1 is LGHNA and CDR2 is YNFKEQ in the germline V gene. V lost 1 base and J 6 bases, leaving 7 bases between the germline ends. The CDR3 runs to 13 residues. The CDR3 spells CASSQVGGNEQFF. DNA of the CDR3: TGTGCCAGCAGCCAAGTCGGCGGCAATGAGCAGTTCTTC.

The CDR3: CASSDLSGTYNEQFF. The CDR3 DNA follows: TGTGCCAGCAGTGATCTCTCGGGAACCTACAATGAGCAGTTCTTC. The chain joins TRBV25-1 to TRBJ2-1; D might be TRBD2 (5 bases). The CDR3 is made up of 15 amino acids. Trimming cost V 3 bases and J 2 bases, with 11 bases left between them. The germline CDR1 and CDR2 sequences are MGHDK and SYGVNS. Drawing the rest from reference TRBV25-1 and TRBJ2-1, the complete variable domain is EADIYQTPRYLVIGTGKKITLECSQTMGHDKMYWYQQDPGMELHLIHYSYGVNSTEKGDLSSESTVSRIRTEHFPLTLESARPSHTSQYLCASSDLSGTYNEQFFGPGTRLTVL.

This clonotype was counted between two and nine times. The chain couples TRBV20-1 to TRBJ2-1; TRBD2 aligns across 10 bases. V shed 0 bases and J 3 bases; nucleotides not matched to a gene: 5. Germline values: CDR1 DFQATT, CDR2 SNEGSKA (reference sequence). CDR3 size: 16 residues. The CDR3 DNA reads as TGCAGTGCTAGAGAAAGTACTAGCGGGGACTACAATGAGCAGTTCTTC. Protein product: CSARESTSGDYNEQFF.

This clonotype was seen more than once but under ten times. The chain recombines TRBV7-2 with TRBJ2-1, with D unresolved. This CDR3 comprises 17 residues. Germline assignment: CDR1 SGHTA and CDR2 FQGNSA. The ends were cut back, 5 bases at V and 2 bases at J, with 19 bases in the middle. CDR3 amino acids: CASSPVPLDVTYNEQFF. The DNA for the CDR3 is TGTGCCAGCAGCCCCGTGCCACTCGATGTCACCTACAATGAGCAGTTCTTC.